The 22 T cell receptor beta chains below were found in one sample sequenced in a study of regulatory and conventional T cells in RAG deficiency. Genomic DNA came from blood conventional CD4+ T cells gated CD25-low CD127-high. The assay was immunoSEQ multiplex PCR, and TCRdb's table has in-frame clones only and misses some. The sample has tens of thousands of clones, 95% to 97% seen once. A further study also used this sample, focusing on regulatory T cells. In that study: The PCR used 52 TRBV and 13 TRBJ primers.

The specimen sequenced was CD25- CD4+ T cells sorted from blood. The source is a human donor in good health.

This clone was detected only once. The chain carries TRBV11-2 and TRBJ2-1; TRBD1 might be the D (7 bases). Trimming took 5 bases from V and 5 from J, leaving 13 bases between them. Germline loops: CDR1 SGHAT, CDR2 FQNNGV. The CDR3 runs to 14 residues. Here the CDR3 reads CASSPGGLDNEQFF. The CDR3 DNA follows: TGTGCCAGCAGCCCAGGGGGGCTAGACAATGAGCAGTTCTTC.

This chain uses TRBV30 with TRBJ1-3; D is perhaps TRBD1 (5 bases). Germline V gene sequence: CDR1 GTSNPN, CDR2 SVGIG (reference sequence). CDR3 size: 16 residues. Trimming took off 5 bases at V and 0 bases at J, with 17 bases between the two ends. CDR3 protein: CAWQVWWGDSGNTIYF. Written as DNA, the CDR3 is TGTGCCTGGCAGGTTTGGTGGGGGGACTCTGGAAACACCATATATTTT.

The chain joins TRBV10-3 to TRBJ1-1; the D gene is possibly TRBD1 (5 bases). V lost 3 bases to trimming and J lost 3 bases, with 11 bases between them. The CDR3 covers 14 residues. The germline V gene encodes CDR1 ENHRY and CDR2 SYGVKD. The CDR3 DNA sequence: TGTGCCATCAGTGAAGCGGGGACGGACACTGAAGCTTTCTTT. It specifies CAISEAGTDTEAFF.

This rearrangement joins TRBV11-3 to TRBJ2-3, with 9 bases identical to TRBD2. The CDR3 is 16 amino acids. Germline CDR1 reads SGHNT; CDR2 reads YENEEA. J gave up 4 bases and V 3 bases, and 8 bases lay outside the gene matches. The CDR3 DNA sequence: TGTGCCAGCAGCTTTTTGTCGGCGGGGGGGCCAGATACGCAGTATTTT. Encoded protein: CASSFLSAGGPDTQYF.

V and J are TRBV27 and TRBJ1-2; 10 nucleotides line up with TRBD1. Germline V gene data show CDR1 as MNHEY and CDR2 as SMNVEV (reference sequence). V was pared by 2 bases and J by 5 bases, with 2 bases of the junction left unmatched. The CDR3 has 14 amino acids. CDR3 amino acids: CASSLRDRGYGYTF. The CDR3 DNA reads as TGTGCCAGCAGTTTACGGGACAGGGGTTATGGCTACACCTTC.

This clone was seen a single time. The rearrangement links TRBV7-9 to TRBJ1-4; 9 bases map to TRBD1. Losses at the gene ends were 6 bases for V and 11 bases for J; bases not matched to a gene: 13. The germline CDR1 and CDR2 sequences are SEHNR and FQNEAQ (reference sequence). This CDR3 is 15 amino acids long. DNA for the CDR3: TGTGCCAGCAGTTTCTCTACAGGGGGCGCGGATAAACTGTTTTTT. Protein: CASSFSTGGADKLFF.

The count of this clone is one. The chain links TRBV5-4 to TRBJ2-3; D may be TRBD1 (5 bases). Germline V gives CDR1 SGHNT, CDR2 YYREEE (reference sequence). Trimming stripped 7 bases from V and 1 base from J, with 7 bases between. The CDR3 is 12 residues long. CDR3 coding DNA: TGTGCCAGCGGCAGGGGCACAGATACGCAGTATTTT. It specifies CASGRGTDTQYF. Full variable domain (remainder filled in from reference TRBV5-4 and TRBJ2-3): ETGVTQSPTHLIKTRGQQVTLRCSSQSGHNTVSWYQQALGQGPQFIFQYYREEENGRGNFPPRFSGLQFPNYSSELNVNALELDDSALYLCASGRGTDTQYFGPGTRLTVL.

V and J are TRBV9 and TRBJ2-5; tentative D call: TRBD2 (6 bases). The CDR3 totals 14 residues. V shed 0 bases and J shed 4 bases, with 10 bases lying between them. Looked up from germline, CDR1 is SGDLS and CDR2 is YYNGEE. Written as DNA, the CDR3 is TGTGCCAGCAGCGTAGATGGAGGGGCAGAGACCCAGTACTTC. It translates to CASSVDGGAETQYF.

This clone was recorded once. The chain links TRBV29-1 to TRBJ2-3, with 10 bases aligning to TRBD2. Germline CDR1 and CDR2: SQVTM and ANQGSEA. There are 15 residues in the CDR3. V was pared by 1 base and J by 3 bases, with 4 bases of the junction left unmatched. The CDR3 region has the DNA TGCAGCGTTGAAGCAAGCGGGGGGGTAACAGATACGCAGTATTTT. It translates to CSVEASGGVTDTQYF.

This sequence joins TRBV9 and TRBJ1-4, with D uncertain. CDR1 and CDR2 from the germline V gene are SGDLS and YYNGEE. Trimming cost V 6 bases and J 7 bases, with 19 bases left between them. The CDR3 extends over 15 amino acids. The CDR3 loop reads CASTLGPDEGEKLFF. The DNA of the CDR3 is TGTGCCAGCACCTTGGGCCCAGATGAGGGTGAAAAACTGTTTTTT.

This chain links TRBV10-3 with TRBJ1-1, with D unclear. This CDR3 comprises 13 residues. CDR1 is ENHRY, CDR2 SYGVKD, per germline. V lost 10 bases to trimming and J lost 1 base, with 13 bases between them. CDR3 sequence reads: CATQPRENTEAFF. CDR3 DNA sequence: TGTGCCACCCAACCCCGGGAGAACACTGAAGCTTTCTTT.

In nucleotides, the CDR3 is TGTGCCACCAGCAGAGATTGGACTGAGGATACGCAGTATTTT. Residues: CATSRDWTEDTQYF. The rearrangement uses TRBV15 and TRBJ2-3, with D possibly TRBD2 on 5 matching bases. The V end was cut by 0 bases, the J end by 6 bases, with 10 bases between. CDR1 and CDR2 from the germline V gene are LNHNV and YYDKDF (reference sequence). The CDR3 sequence is 14 residues long.

CDR3 coding DNA: TGCGCCAGCAGCCCACAGCAGATGAACACTGAAGCTTTCTTT. This codes for CASSPQQMNTEAFF. V and J are TRBV5-1 and TRBJ1-1; D is unresolved. The V gene lost 4 bases and the J gene lost 0 bases, with 10 bases spanning the gap. CDR1 SGHRS and CDR2 YFSETQ come from the germline V gene. This CDR3 has 14 residues. Supplemented by reference TRBV5-1 and TRBJ1-1, the full variable domain reads KAGVTQTPRYLIKTRGQQVTLSCSPISGHRSVSWYQQTPGQGLQFLFEYFSETQRNKGNFPGRFSGRQFSNSRSEMNVSTLELGDSALYLCASSPQQMNTEAFFGQGTRLTVV.

The chain couples TRBV19 to TRBJ1-1; maybe TRBD1 (6 bases). The CDR3 extends over 14 amino acids. The germline V and J ends were trimmed by 1 base and 1 base, with 7 bases remaining between them. Germline lookup yields CDR1 LNHDA and CDR2 SQIVND (reference sequence). The CDR3, as DNA: TGTGCCAGTAGTATAGTACAGGGGAACACTGAAGCTTTCTTT. The encoded protein is CASSIVQGNTEAFF.

The chain carries TRBV5-1 and TRBJ1-1; the match to TRBD1 covers 10 bases. Germline CDR1 and CDR2: SGHRS and YFSETQ. The ends lost 3 bases at V and 0 bases at J; junction bases unmatched: 8. This CDR3 is 17 amino acids long. The CDR3 DNA follows: TGCGCCAGCAGCTCGCCGACAGGGGGCAATGTGAACACTGAAGCTTTCTTT. Translating gives CASSSPTGGNVNTEAFF.

The chain carries TRBV4-3 and TRBJ2-7; 9 nucleotides line up with TRBD1. CDR3 length: 15 amino acids. Germline CDR1 LGHNA, CDR2 YSLEER. The junction had 5 bases not matched to a gene; V was cut back by 1 base and J by 4 bases. The CDR3 sequence is CASSQGGQGGYEQYF. CDR3 DNA: TGCGCCAGCAGCCAAGGGGGACAGGGAGGATACGAGCAGTACTTC.

The chain joins TRBV30 to TRBJ2-5; no firm D call. The CDR3 is made up of 12 amino acids. The V gene lost 3 bases and the J gene lost 1 base, with 6 bases spanning the gap. The germline CDR1 and CDR2 sequences are GTSNPN and SVGIG (reference sequence). The CDR3 DNA sequence: TGTGCCTGGAGCCCCCTCCAAGAGACCCAGTACTTC. Translating it yields CAWSPLQETQYF.

This clone was recorded only once. The sample contains more than one DNA sequence encoding this CDR3. The CDR3 sequence: CASSQVPGMEEQPQHF. The CDR3 nucleotides are TGTGCCAGCAGCCAAGTCCCGGGGATGGAAGAACAGCCCCAGCATTTT. This sequence joins TRBV4-2 and TRBJ1-5; no clear D gene. Trimming shortened V by 1 base and J by 7 bases, and 17 bases separated the two germline ends. This CDR3 contains 16 residues. Germline V gene sequence: CDR1 LGHNA, CDR2 YNFKEQ.

The chain has TRBV7-2 and TRBJ1-2; D unresolved. The germline V and J ends were trimmed by 5 bases and 5 bases, with 15 bases remaining between them. Per germline, CDR1 SGHTA and CDR2 FQGNSA. This CDR3 contains 14 residues. The CDR3 sequence is CASSRQSEVYGYTF. The CDR3 nucleotides are TGTGCCAGCAGCCGCCAGAGTGAGGTTTATGGCTACACCTTC. Full variable domain (outside the CDR3, taken from reference TRBV7-2 and TRBJ1-2): GAGVSQSPSNKVTEKGKDVELRCDPISGHTALYWYRQSLGQGLEFLIYFQGNSAPDKSGLPSDRFSAERTGGSVSTLTIQRTQQEDSAVYLCASSRQSEVYGYTFGSGTRLTVV.

This sequence joins TRBV9 and TRBJ2-7; possible D gene TRBD2, 6 bases. CDR1 and CDR2 (germline): SGDLS, YYNGEE. The germline V and J ends were trimmed by 0 bases and 7 bases, with 17 bases remaining between them. The CDR3 length is 15 residues. The CDR3: CASSVGQDGSREQYF. The CDR3 bases are TGTGCCAGCAGCGTAGGGCAGGACGGGAGTAGGGAGCAGTACTTC.

The chain uses TRBV5-6 and TRBJ1-2, with 7 bases fitting TRBD1. The CDR3 is made up of 13 amino acids. J was trimmed by 6 bases and V by 0 bases; bases with no gene match: 2. Germline V gene lookup returns CDR1 SGHDT and CDR2 YYEEEE. CDR3 amino acids: CASSLGQGHGYTF. As DNA, the CDR3 is TGTGCCAGCAGCTTGGGACAGGGACATGGCTACACCTTC.

The chain links TRBV19 to TRBJ1-2; weak D call: TRBD1 (6 bases). CDR1 is LNHDA, CDR2 SQIVND, per germline (reference sequence). The CDR3 totals 14 residues. Trimming shortened V by 6 bases and J by 2 bases, and 13 bases separated the two germline ends. The CDR3 loop is CASRPHRENYGYTF. In nucleotides, the CDR3 is TGTGCCAGTAGACCCCACAGGGAAAACTATGGCTACACCTTC. The full variable domain, in which reference TRBV19 and TRBJ1-2 provide the parts outside the CDR3, is DGGITQSPKYLFRKEGQNVTLSCEQNLNHDAMYWYRQDPGQGLRLIYYSQIVNDFQKGDIAEGYSVSREKKESFPLTVTSAQKNPTAFYLCASRPHRENYGYTFGSGTRLTVV.